This entry concerns a single T cell receptor (beta chain). The antigen is unknown. Libraries were prepared by immunoSEQ multiplex PCR; TCRdb keeps only in-frame clonotypes and omits some of them. This table holds some 140,000 clones, less than 90% found once. The entry originates in a study of cytomegalovirus exposure and HLA in healthy donors. Study at large: It was reported in a later analysis that the approximately 110 validation repertoires used the same platform as the 500 to 700 first-cohort repertoires. Study-wide results and limits: Reportedly, cytomegalovirus status was diagnosed with high sensitivity and specificity. In vitro data verified a few CMV-associated chains as specific for CMV antigens.

Germline CDR1 and CDR2: MDHEN and SYDVKM. With V trimmed by 6 bases and J by 5 bases, 7 bases remained unmatched. The CDR3 is made up of 14 amino acids. Separate from the approximately 700-subject first cohort was the roughly 130-subject validation cohort, to which the donors belonged. This TCR was recovered from a man younger than 35 in good health and CMV-seronegative. This rearrangement joins TRBV28 to TRBJ2-3; 8 nucleotides agree with TRBD1. The sequenced sample consisted of PBMCs. The CDR3 region is CASSIQGAQDTQYF. The CDR3, as DNA: TGTGCCAGCAGCATTCAGGGGGCGCAAGATACGCAGTATTTT.